Below, 8 T cell receptor beta chains from the same sample are listed, as sequenced in a study of blood T cell repertoires in COVID-19 (dated by TCRdb to 2018 to 2020). Library method: the immunoSEQ multiplex PCR assay. Here the immuneACCESS table is served through TCRdb, limited to in-frame sequences with V and J called. Missing clones are a known gap in these copies; in checked studies unresolved V genes cover under half, and the rest lacks a known reason. The sample profile shows over 150,000 clones; more than 85% of them were found once. Jointly, the top ten make up roughly 0.57% of the sample. The specimen was peripheral blood. These receptors were obtained from a man in his 60s with COVID-19, enrolled during active disease.

The chain carries TRBV7-2 and TRBJ2-1; 10 positions agree with TRBD2. Germline V gives CDR1 SGHTA, CDR2 FQGNSA. This CDR3 is 15 amino acids long. V dropped 5 bases and J dropped 7; count of bases not matched to a gene: 8. The DNA for the CDR3 is TGTGCCAGCAGCCCGCCGGGACTAGCGAAGAATGAGCAGTTCTTC. This codes for CASSPPGLAKNEQFF. The whole variable domain, remainder taken from reference TRBV7-2 and TRBJ2-1, is GAGVSQSPSNKVTEKGKDVELRCDPISGHTALYWYRQSLGQGLEFLIYFQGNSAPDKSGLPSDRFSAERTGGSVSTLTIQRTQQEDSAVYLCASSPPGLAKNEQFFGPGTRLTVL.

The V and J genes are TRBV20-1 and TRBJ1-5; tentatively, D is TRBD1 (5 bases). CDR1 and CDR2 (germline): DFQATT, SNEGSKA (reference sequence). The V and J ends lost 3 bases and 4 bases respectively, with 13 bases between them. This CDR3 has 14 residues. The CDR3 spells CSASRGLLNQPQHF. The CDR3 DNA sequence: TGCAGTGCTAGTAGGGGACTTCTTAATCAGCCCCAGCATTTT.

The V gene is TRBV12-3 or TRBV12-4, the J gene TRBJ2-3, with a weak D call TRBD1 (5 bases). The CDR3 runs 13 residues. Trimming took 3 bases from V and 7 from J, leaving 11 bases between them. As DNA, the CDR3 is TGTGCCAGCAGTTTGGGGCCGGTCCATACGCAGTATTTT. It yields the protein CASSLGPVHTQYF.

J is TRBJ2-7 and V is TRBV7-2, with D tentatively TRBD1 (6 bases). The CDR3 runs to 13 residues. Germline V gene sequence: CDR1 SGHTA, CDR2 FQGNSA. The V end lost 7 bases, the J end lost 6 bases, and 16 bases lay between the germline ends. The CDR3 DNA is TGTGCCAGCACCATACCGGGACAAGCCGAGCAGTACTTC. It codes for CASTIPGQAEQYF.

The rearrangement joins TRBV30 to TRBJ1-2; D is ambiguous. Looked up from germline, CDR1 is GTSNPN and CDR2 is SVGIG (reference sequence). The CDR3 spans 13 residues. Trimming took 0 bases from V and 1 from J, leaving 6 bases between them. The chain's CDR3 is CAWSVPVNYGYTF. CDR3 in DNA: TGTGCCTGGAGTGTACCAGTTAACTATGGCTACACCTTC.

The chain is built from TRBV12-3 or TRBV12-4 and TRBJ1-1; D not resolved. The ends were cut back, 6 bases at V and 6 bases at J, with 11 bases in the middle. The CDR3 is 12 amino acids. The CDR3 loop is CASSTRHAEAFF. The CDR3, as DNA: TGTGCCAGCAGCACAAGACACGCTGAAGCTTTCTTT.

In its sample, this clone was seen a few times. DNA of the CDR3: TGCGCCAGCAGCCAAGGCCCACAGGGGGATCCTGGGGCCAACGTCCTGACTTTC. As protein: CASSQGPQGDPGANVLTF. This chain joins TRBV4-3 and TRBJ2-6, with 8 bases matching TRBD1. The CDR3 runs to 18 residues. The trim removed 1 base at V and 2 bases at J, leaving 7 bases unmatched. Germline V CDR1 and CDR2: LGHNA, YSLEER.

CDR3 sequence (DNA): TGTGCCAGCAGCTTAGATGGAGGTATCGTATCTGAAGCTTTCTTT. Protein: CASSLDGGIVSEAFF. The genes are TRBV7-2 and TRBJ1-1; D is ambiguous. Germline CDR1 is SGHTA and CDR2 is FQGNSA. The CDR3 runs to 15 residues. Deletions cut 1 base from V and 6 bases from J, with 15 bases between.